This T cell receptor (beta chain) was recorded in a study of OX40 agonist ivuxolimab in advanced cancers. Study-level background: An agonistic anti-OX40 (CD134) antibody, ivuxolimab, was used to treat the patients.

The data were produced by immunoSEQ multiplex PCR, yet TCRdb's version contains in-frame clones alone and is incomplete. The sample comprises tens of thousands of clones, 80% to 90% of which are singletons, and approximately 3.5% rests with the top ten. This clone was recorded only once. V was pared by 6 bases and J by 3 bases, with 11 bases of the junction left unmatched. CDR1 and CDR2 (germline): MDHEN, SYDVKM. The CDR3 is 16 amino acids. This receptor was identified in an adult with an advanced solid tumor such as melanoma, head and neck, liver or kidney cancer. Sequences were derived from CD4+ or CD8+ T cells sorted from blood, sampled in a trial of the OX40 agonist ivuxolimab. The chain is built from TRBV28 and TRBJ2-7, with 10 nucleotides matching TRBD1. As DNA, the CDR3 is TGTGCCAGCAGGGATCCGGGACAGGGGTATAACTACGAGCAGTACTTC. Translating gives CASRDPGQGYNYEQYF.